The clone carrying this T cell receptor (beta chain) was counted between two and nine times. The antigen remains unidentified. This specimen comes from a study of T-cell memory formation after mild COVID-19. Study outcomes and limitations: Largely, contracting CD4+ clones fell within CM and EM, and contracting CD8+ clones within EMRA. A subset of responding clones appeared in pre-infection memory, suggesting cross-reactive memory joined.

TCRdb ran MiXCR on the 5' RACE reads and lists one entry per CDR3 protein. The sample lists some 200,000 distinct CDR3 sequences, over 20% occurring once. The CDR3 sequence is 13 residues long. V trimming: 2 bases; J trimming: 5 bases; junction bases outside the gene matches: 2. Germline assignment: CDR1 SGDLS and CDR2 YYNGEE. Sequencing used PBMCs or a T cell subset sorted from them (not recorded which). The sequence came from an adult woman who had mild COVID-19 (a few samples of this study predate the infection). Cell type and time point are not known. The V and J genes are TRBV9 and TRBJ2-7, with TRBD1 matching over 9 bases. The CDR3 is CASSVGQGNEQYF. In nucleotides, the CDR3 is TGTGCCAGCAGCGTGGGACAGGGTAACGAGCAGTACTTC.